This T cell receptor (beta chain) was identified during a study of spatial heterogeneity in lung cancer. TCR cDNA molecules each had a unique molecular identifier. TCRdb analysed the 5' RACE reads with MiXCR anew, one entry per CDR3 protein. The data hold over 45,000 distinct CDR3 sequences, with 10% to 15% observed a single time. Time point indicated: blood at routine non-recurrence follow-up after resection. The TCR comes from a male donor with early-stage non-small cell lung cancer. The starting material was PBMCs, obtained at follow-up.

CDR3 coding DNA: TGTGCCAGCAGTTTCCTAGGGGCCAAATATAATTCACCCCTCCACTTT. Its translation is CASSFLGAKYNSPLHF. The chain uses TRBV27 and TRBJ1-6, with D maybe TRBD1 (5 bases). The CDR3 runs to 16 residues. CDR1 is MNHEY and CDR2 is SMNVEV in the germline V gene (reference sequence). Trimming took 3 bases from V and 4 from J, leaving 13 bases between them.